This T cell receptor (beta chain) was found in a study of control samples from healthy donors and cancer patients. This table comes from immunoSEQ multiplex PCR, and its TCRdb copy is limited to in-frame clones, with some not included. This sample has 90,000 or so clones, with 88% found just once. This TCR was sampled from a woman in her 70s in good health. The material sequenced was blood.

The DNA of the CDR3 is TGTGCCAGCAGGCCCGGGGGTCGGGACTATGGCTACACCTTC. Encoded protein: CASRPGGRDYGYTF. V gene TRBV3-1 (or the pseudogene TRBV3-2) combines with J gene TRBJ1-2; weak D call: TRBD1 (5 bases). CDR1 and CDR2 (germline): LGHDT, YNNKEL (reference sequence). The CDR3 consists of 14 residues. Trimming cost V 6 bases and J 3 bases, with 14 bases left between them.